The 7 T cell receptor beta chains below were found in one sample sequenced in a study of OX40 agonist ivuxolimab in advanced cancers. Repertoires were generated with immunoSEQ multiplex PCR, while TCRdb's copy carries only in-frame clones and drops some. The sample includes some 70,000 clones, 80% to 90% seen only once; the top ten take roughly 7.8%. Material: CD4+ or CD8+ T cells sorted from blood, obtained in a trial of the OX40 agonist ivuxolimab. Every receptor here comes from an adult with an advanced solid tumor such as melanoma, head and neck, liver or kidney cancer.

This chain connects TRBV30 to TRBJ1-2; possible D gene TRBD1, 6 bases. Germline CDR1 GTSNPN, CDR2 SVGIG (reference sequence). This CDR3 comprises 15 residues. V shed 3 bases and J shed 8 bases, with 22 bases lying between them. The CDR3 nucleotides read TGTGCCTGGAGCCCCGGGACACGCCAGACGAGGGGCTACACCTTC. It codes for CAWSPGTRQTRGYTF.

The chain links TRBV7-2 to TRBJ2-1, with D hard to call. The V end lost 2 bases, the J end lost 4 bases, and 3 bases lay between the germline ends. CDR3 length: 12 residues. CDR1 and CDR2 (germline): SGHTA, FQGNSA. CDR3 sequence (DNA): TGTGCCAGCAGCTTACGGTACAATGAGCAGTTCTTC. As protein: CASSLRYNEQFF. Full variable domain (rest looked up from reference TRBV7-2 and TRBJ2-1): GAGVSQSPSNKVTEKGKDVELRCDPISGHTALYWYRQSLGQGLEFLIYFQGNSAPDKSGLPSDRFSAERTGGSVSTLTIQRTQQEDSAVYLCASSLRYNEQFFGPGTRLTVL.

The chain has TRBV9 and TRBJ1-1; D is uncertain. Germline lookup yields CDR1 SGDLS and CDR2 YYNGEE. Trimming stripped 0 bases from V and 1 base from J, with 7 bases between. The CDR3 is 14 amino acids. CDR3 loop: CASSVGPENTEAFF. The CDR3 nucleotides are TGTGCCAGCAGCGTAGGCCCGGAGAACACTGAAGCTTTCTTT.

This clone was seen just once. The chain couples TRBV7-3 to TRBJ1-1; a possible D gene is TRBD1 (5 bases). Germline V gene data show CDR1 as SGHTA and CDR2 as FQGTGA. The CDR3 consists of 15 residues. With 3 bases removed from V and 4 bases from J, the gap between germline ends came to 15 bases. CDR3 bases: TGTGCCAGCAGCTTTACACAGGTCGGTGGCACTGAAGCTTTCTTT. It specifies CASSFTQVGGTEAFF. Combining the CDR3 with reference TRBV7-3 and TRBJ1-1 gives the whole variable domain GAGVSQTPSNKVTEKGKYVELRCDPISGHTALYWYRQSLGQGPEFLIYFQGTGAADDSGLPNDRFFAVRPEGSVSTLKIQRTERGDSAVYLCASSFTQVGGTEAFFGQGTRLTVV.

This clone was seen a single time. The V gene is TRBV27, the J gene TRBJ2-5; the D gene is possibly TRBD1 (5 bases). This CDR3 is built from 13 residues. Germline lookup yields CDR1 MNHEY and CDR2 SMNVEV (reference sequence). Trimming left V 5 bases short and J 4 bases short, with 11 bases between. The CDR3 DNA sequence: TGTGCCAGCAGTGCAACAGGACGAGAGACCCAGTACTTC. It translates to CASSATGRETQYF.

The chain is built from TRBV6-6 and TRBJ1-3; no firm D call. Germline CDR1 MNHNY, CDR2 SVGAGI (reference sequence). The CDR3 runs to 13 residues. V was shortened by 7 bases and J by 0 bases, with 7 bases between the two germline ends. CDR3 sequence (DNA): TGTGCCAGCAATAAGGACTCTGGAAACACCATATATTTT. Translating it yields CASNKDSGNTIYF.

The chain uses TRBV2 and TRBJ2-4; 7 bases are a match to TRBD2. Germline assignment: CDR1 SNHLY and CDR2 FYNNEI. This CDR3 region has 14 residues. V shed 4 bases and J 6 bases; nucleotides not matched to a gene: 6. CDR3 in DNA: TGTGCCAGCAGTGGGGAGGTAGCGGGAAACATTCAGTACTTC. Encoded protein: CASSGEVAGNIQYF.